This T cell receptor (beta chain) was captured in a study of T-cell memory formation after mild COVID-19. V gave up 6 bases and J gave up 4 bases; unmatched junction bases: 6. The CDR3 runs 14 residues. Germline V lookup: CDR1 SNHLY, CDR2 FYNNEI. TCRdb used MiXCR to reprocess the 5' RACE reads, holding one entry per CDR3 protein. The table shows 70,000 to 100,000 distinct CDR3 sequences, with around 16% occurring only once. This chain links TRBV2 with TRBJ1-1; TRBD1 aligns across 9 bases. The origin of this receptor is a man aged 18 to 30 who had mild COVID-19 (a few samples of this study predate the infection). Cell type and time point are not known. Material for sequencing was PBMCs or a T cell subset sorted from them (not recorded which). CDR3 amino acids: CASRRTGVVTEAFF. The CDR3 nucleotides are TGTGCCAGCAGACGGACAGGGGTAGTCACTGAAGCTTTCTTT. The full variable domain, rest sourced from reference TRBV2 and TRBJ1-1, is EPEVTQTPSHQVTQMGQEVILRCVPISNHLYFYWYRQILGQKVEFLVSFYNNEISEKSEIFDDQFSVERPDGSNFTLKIRSTKLEDSAMYFCASRRTGVVTEAFFGQGTRLTVV.